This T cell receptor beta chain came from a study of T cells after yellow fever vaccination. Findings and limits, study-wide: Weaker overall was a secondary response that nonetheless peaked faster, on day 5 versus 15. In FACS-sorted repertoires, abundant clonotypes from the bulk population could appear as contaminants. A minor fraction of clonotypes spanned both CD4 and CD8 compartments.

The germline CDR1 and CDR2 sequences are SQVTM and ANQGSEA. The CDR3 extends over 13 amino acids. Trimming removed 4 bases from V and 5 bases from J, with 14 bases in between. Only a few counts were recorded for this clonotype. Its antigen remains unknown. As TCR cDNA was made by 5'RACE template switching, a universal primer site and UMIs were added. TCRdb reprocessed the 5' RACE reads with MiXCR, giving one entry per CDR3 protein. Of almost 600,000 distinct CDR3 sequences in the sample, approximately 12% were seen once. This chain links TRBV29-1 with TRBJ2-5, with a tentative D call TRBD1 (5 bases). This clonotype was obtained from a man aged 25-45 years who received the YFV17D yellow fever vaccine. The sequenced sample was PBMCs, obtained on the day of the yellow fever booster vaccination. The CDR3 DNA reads TGCAGCGTTGCTCTCAGGGCTGCTGAGACCCAGTACTTC. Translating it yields CSVALRAAETQYF.